This record concerns one TCR beta chain sequence. Its antigen is not identified. This entry belongs to a study of T cells after yellow fever vaccination. 5'RACE template switching produced TCR cDNA carrying a universal primer site and UMIs. TCRdb reanalysed the 5' RACE reads using MiXCR and keeps one entry per CDR3 protein. The sample consists of around 350,000 distinct CDR3 sequences, 6.2% of them appearing once. The CDR3 runs 14 residues. Per germline, CDR1 LGHNA and CDR2 YSLEER. V was cut by 5 bases and J by 8 bases, with 13 bases left in between. Study-level results: The CD4 compartment and the CD8 compartment contained a small share of clonotypes in common.

This receptor was obtained from a man younger than 45 who received the YFV17D yellow fever vaccine. Sequenced material: PBMCs, taken 5 days after the yellow fever booster vaccination. This rearrangement joins TRBV4-3 to TRBJ1-6; possibly TRBD1 for D (5 bases). The CDR3 protein is CASSAGRQDSPLHF. The CDR3 coding sequence is TGCGCCAGCAGCGCAGGGAGACAAGATTCACCCCTCCACTTT.